This TCR beta chain stems from a study of T cell changes during pregnancy in multiple sclerosis. Trimming took 6 bases from V and 4 from J, leaving 19 bases between them. The germline V gene encodes CDR1 LNHDA and CDR2 SQIVND (reference sequence). The CDR3 has 15 residues. The data were produced by immunoSEQ multiplex PCR, yet TCRdb's version contains in-frame clones alone and is incomplete. This table has tens of thousands of clones, around 94% appearing once. The specimen was CD4+ T cells from peripheral blood mononuclear cells, collected in the second trimester of pregnancy. The sequence came from a female donor with multiple sclerosis, enrolled in a pregnancy study. V is TRBV19 and J is TRBJ2-7; tentatively, D is TRBD1 (5 bases). CDR3 in DNA: TGTGCCAGTAGCCGCACAGGACGGACACCATACGAGCAGTACTTC. It yields the protein CASSRTGRTPYEQYF.